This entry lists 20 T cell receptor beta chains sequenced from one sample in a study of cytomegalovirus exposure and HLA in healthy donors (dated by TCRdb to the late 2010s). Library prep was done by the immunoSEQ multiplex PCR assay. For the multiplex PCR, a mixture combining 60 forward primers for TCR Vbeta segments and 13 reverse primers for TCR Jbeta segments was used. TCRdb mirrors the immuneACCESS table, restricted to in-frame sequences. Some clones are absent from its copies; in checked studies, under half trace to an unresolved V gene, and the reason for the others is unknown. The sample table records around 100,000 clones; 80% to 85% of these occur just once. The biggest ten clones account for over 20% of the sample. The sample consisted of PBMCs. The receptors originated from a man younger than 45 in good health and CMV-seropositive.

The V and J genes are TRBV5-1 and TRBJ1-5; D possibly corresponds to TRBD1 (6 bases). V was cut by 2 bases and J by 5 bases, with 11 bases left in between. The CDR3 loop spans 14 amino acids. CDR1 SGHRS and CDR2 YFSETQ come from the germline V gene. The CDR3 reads CASSLGGSDQPQHF. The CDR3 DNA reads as TGCGCCAGCAGCTTAGGGGGTTCTGATCAGCCCCAGCATTTT.

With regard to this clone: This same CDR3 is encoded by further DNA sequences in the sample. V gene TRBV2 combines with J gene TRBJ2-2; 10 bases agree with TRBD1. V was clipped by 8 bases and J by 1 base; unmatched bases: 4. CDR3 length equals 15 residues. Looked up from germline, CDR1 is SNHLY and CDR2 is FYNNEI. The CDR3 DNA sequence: TGTGCCAGCGGGGGACAGGGGATGAACACCGGGGAGCTGTTTTTT. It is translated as CASGGQGMNTGELFF.

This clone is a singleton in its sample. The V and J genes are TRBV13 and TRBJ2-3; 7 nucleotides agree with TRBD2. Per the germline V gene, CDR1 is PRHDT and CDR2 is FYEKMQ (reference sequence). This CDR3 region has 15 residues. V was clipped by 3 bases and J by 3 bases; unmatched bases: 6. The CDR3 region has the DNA TGTGCCAGCAGCTTTTGGGGGGGAGCTACAGATACGCAGTATTTT. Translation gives CASSFWGGATDTQYF.

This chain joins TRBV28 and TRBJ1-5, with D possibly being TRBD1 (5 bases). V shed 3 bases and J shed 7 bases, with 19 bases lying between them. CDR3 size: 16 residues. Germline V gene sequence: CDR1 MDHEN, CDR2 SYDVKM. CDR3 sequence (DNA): TGTGCCAGCAGTTTTTGGGGGGTAGGGTTGGACCAGCCCCAGCATTTT. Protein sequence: CASSFWGVGLDQPQHF.

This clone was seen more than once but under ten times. In DNA, the CDR3 is TGTGCCAGCAGTCAACAGTTCCAAGAGACCCAGTACTTC. Translating it yields CASSQQFQETQYF. The chain recombines TRBV5-4 with TRBJ2-5; D not resolved. The CDR3 runs 13 residues. Trimming left V 5 bases short and J 1 base short, with 9 bases between. CDR1 SGHNT and CDR2 YYREEE come from the germline V gene (reference sequence).

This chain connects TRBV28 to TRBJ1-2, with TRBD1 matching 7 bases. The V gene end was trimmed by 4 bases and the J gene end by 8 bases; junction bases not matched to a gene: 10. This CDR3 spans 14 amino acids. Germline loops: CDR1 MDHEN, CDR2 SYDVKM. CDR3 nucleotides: TGTGCCAGCAGTTCCTCAGACAGGGTAGGAGGCTACACCTTC. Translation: CASSSSDRVGGYTF.

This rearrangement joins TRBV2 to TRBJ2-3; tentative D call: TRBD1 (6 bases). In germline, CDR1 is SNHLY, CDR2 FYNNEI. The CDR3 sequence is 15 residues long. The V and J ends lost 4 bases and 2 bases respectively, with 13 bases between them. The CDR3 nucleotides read TGTGCCAGCAGTGTGCGTGGGGACACCACAGATACGCAGTATTTT. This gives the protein CASSVRGDTTDTQYF.

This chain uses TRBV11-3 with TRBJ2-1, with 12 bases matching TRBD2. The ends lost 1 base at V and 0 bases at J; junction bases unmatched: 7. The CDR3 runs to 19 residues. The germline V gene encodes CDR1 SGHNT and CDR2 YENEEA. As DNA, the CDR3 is TGTGCCAGCAGCTTAGTAGGACTAGCGGGACCAAGCTCCTACAATGAGCAGTTCTTC. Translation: CASSLVGLAGPSSYNEQFF.

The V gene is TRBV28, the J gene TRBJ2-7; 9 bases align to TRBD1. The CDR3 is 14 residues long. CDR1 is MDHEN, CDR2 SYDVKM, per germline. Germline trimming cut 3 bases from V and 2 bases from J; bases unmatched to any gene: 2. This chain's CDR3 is CASSFRTGAYEQYF. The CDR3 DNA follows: TGTGCCAGCAGTTTTAGGACAGGGGCCTACGAGCAGTACTTC. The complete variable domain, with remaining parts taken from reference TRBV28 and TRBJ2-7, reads DVKVTQSSRYLVKRTGEKVFLECVQDMDHENMFWYRQDPGLGLRLIYFSYDVKMKEKGDIPEGYSVSREKKERFSLILESASTNQTSMYLCASSFRTGAYEQYFGPGTRLTVT.

CDR3 DNA sequence: TGTGCCAGCAGCCTCAGACTAGCGGGAGGGGAGACCCAGTACTTC. Encoded protein: CASSLRLAGGETQYF. V usage is TRBV4-2 and J usage is TRBJ2-5; 14 bases line up with TRBD2. Trimming removed 4 bases from V and 5 bases from J; junction bases left unmatched: 3. The germline CDR1 and CDR2 sequences are LGHNA and YNFKEQ. The CDR3 contains 15 residues.

The CDR3 sequence is CASSRGSVDNEQFF. The CDR3 DNA reads as TGCGCCAGCAGCCGCGGGAGTGTCGACAATGAGCAGTTCTTC. The chain employs TRBV5-1 and TRBJ2-1, with TRBD2 matching over 7 bases. The V gene's germline CDR1 is SGHRS and CDR2 YFSETQ. This CDR3 contains 14 residues. The ends lost 4 bases at V and 5 bases at J; junction bases unmatched: 6.

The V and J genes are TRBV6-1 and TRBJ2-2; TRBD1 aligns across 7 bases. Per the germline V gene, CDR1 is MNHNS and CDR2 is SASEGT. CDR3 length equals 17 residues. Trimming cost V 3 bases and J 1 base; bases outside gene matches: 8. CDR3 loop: CASSDLLAGGNTGELFF. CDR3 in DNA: TGTGCCAGCAGTGACTTATTGGCAGGGGGGAACACCGGGGAGCTGTTTTTT.

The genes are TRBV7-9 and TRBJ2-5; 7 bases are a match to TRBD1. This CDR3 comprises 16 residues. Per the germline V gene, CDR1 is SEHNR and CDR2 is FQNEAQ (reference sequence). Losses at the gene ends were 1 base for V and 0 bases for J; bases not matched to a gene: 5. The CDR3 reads CASSLEGTVYQETQYF. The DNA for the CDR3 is TGTGCCAGCAGCTTAGAGGGGACAGTCTACCAAGAGACCCAGTACTTC.

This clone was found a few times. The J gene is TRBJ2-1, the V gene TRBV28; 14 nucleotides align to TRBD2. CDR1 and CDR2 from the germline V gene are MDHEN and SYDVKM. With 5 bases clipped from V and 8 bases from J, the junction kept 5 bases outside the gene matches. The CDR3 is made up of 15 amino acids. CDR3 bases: TGTGCCAGCAGTGGGACTAGCGGGGGCTTGTATGAGCAGTTCTTC. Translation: CASSGTSGGLYEQFF.

The CDR3 here is CASSQDQDYYYEQYV. The CDR3 nucleotides are TGCGCCAGCAGCCAAGATCAGGACTACTACTACGAGCAGTACGTC. This chain links TRBV4-1 with TRBJ2-7; maybe TRBD2 (6 bases). This CDR3 region has 15 residues. The V gene lost 0 bases and the J gene lost 3 bases, with 12 bases spanning the gap. From germline, CDR1 is MGHRA and CDR2 YSYEKL.

CDR3 DNA: TGTGCCAGCAGCCCTCAGACTAGCGGGAGAAGTTGGACAGATACGCAGTATTTT. This encodes CASSPQTSGRSWTDTQYF. The chain recombines TRBV14 with TRBJ2-3; 12 bases fit TRBD2. V was pared by 4 bases and J by 3 bases, with 11 bases of the junction left unmatched. The CDR3 has 18 residues. Germline V CDR1 and CDR2: SGHDN, FVKESK.

CDR3 sequence reads: CASSATSGRDEQYV. As DNA, the CDR3 is TGTGCCAGCAGTGCAACTAGCGGGAGGGACGAGCAGTACGTC. The gene calls are TRBV2 and TRBJ2-7; TRBD2 aligns across 13 bases. The CDR3 spans 14 residues. Losses at the gene ends were 4 bases for V and 5 bases for J; bases not matched to a gene: 2. Germline loops: CDR1 SNHLY, CDR2 FYNNEI.

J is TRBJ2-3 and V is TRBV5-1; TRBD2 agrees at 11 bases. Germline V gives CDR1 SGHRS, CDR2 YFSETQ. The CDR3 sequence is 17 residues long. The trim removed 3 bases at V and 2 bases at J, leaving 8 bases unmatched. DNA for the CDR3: TGCGCCAGCAGCTGGCCCCTAGCGGGAGGATCCACAGATACGCAGTATTTT. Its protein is CASSWPLAGGSTDTQYF.

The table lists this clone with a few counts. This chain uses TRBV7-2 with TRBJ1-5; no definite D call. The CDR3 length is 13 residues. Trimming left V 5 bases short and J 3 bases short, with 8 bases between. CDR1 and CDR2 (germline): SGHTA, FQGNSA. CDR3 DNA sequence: TGTGCCAGCAGCCCAGAGGCCAATCAGCCCCAGCATTTT. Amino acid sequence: CASSPEANQPQHF.

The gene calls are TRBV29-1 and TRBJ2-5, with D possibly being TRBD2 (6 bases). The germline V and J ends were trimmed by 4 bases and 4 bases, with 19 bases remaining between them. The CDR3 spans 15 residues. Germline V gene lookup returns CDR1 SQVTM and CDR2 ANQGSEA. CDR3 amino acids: CSVAAGSMLGETQYF. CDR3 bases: TGCAGCGTTGCGGCGGGAAGTATGTTGGGAGAGACCCAGTACTTC.